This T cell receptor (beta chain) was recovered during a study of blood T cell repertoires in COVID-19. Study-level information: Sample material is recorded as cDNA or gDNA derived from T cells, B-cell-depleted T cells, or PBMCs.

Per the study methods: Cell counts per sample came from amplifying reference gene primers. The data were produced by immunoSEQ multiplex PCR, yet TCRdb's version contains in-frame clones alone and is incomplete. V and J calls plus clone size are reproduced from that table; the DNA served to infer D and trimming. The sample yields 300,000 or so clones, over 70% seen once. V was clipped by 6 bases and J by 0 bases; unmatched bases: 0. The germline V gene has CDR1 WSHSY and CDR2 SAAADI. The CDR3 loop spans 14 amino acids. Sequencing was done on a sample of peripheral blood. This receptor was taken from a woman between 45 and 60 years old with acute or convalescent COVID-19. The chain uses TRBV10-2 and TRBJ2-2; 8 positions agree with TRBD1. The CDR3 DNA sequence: TGCGCCAGCAGACAGGGGGCGAACACCGGGGAGCTGTTTTTT. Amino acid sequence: CASRQGANTGELFF.